This T cell receptor beta chain was found in a study of T cell responses to AZD1222 COVID-19 vaccine. Study-wide results and limits: Reports indicate that nearly half of spike-specific TCRs are directed at unmutated variant regions.

The method was immunoSEQ multiplex PCR; TCRdb's version includes in-frame clones alone and lacks a portion of them. The table records about 110,000 clones, roughly 90% of them present only once. About this clone: Its specificity is unknown.

The source is an adult who received the AZD1222 COVID-19 vaccine. The sample was peripheral blood, taken 28 days after the second AZD1222 dose.

CDR3 sequence reads: CASSIGQGNEKLFF. The CDR3 nucleotides are TGTGCCAGTAGTATAGGACAGGGAAATGAAAAACTGTTTTTT. The chain is built from TRBV19 and TRBJ1-4; 7 nucleotides match TRBD1. Germline V CDR1 and CDR2: LNHDA, SQIVND (reference sequence). The trim removed 1 base at V and 5 bases at J, leaving 1 base unmatched. This CDR3 has 14 residues.